These T cell receptor beta chains were read from a single sample in a study of T cells in localized non-small cell lung cancer. Method: immunoSEQ multiplex PCR; TCRdb's copy keeps in-frame clones and lacks some. Among roughly 38,000 clones listed, approximately 90% were seen once. The sample here was peripheral blood, taken before any cancer treatment. The receptors derive from a woman aged 18-49 years with stage III lung adenocarcinoma. CDR3s include the opening cysteine and the closing phenylalanine or tryptophan.

v_call,j_call,cdr3_aa
TRBV14,TRBJ1-3,CASSQNSGNTIYF
TRBV5-6,TRBJ1-4,CASSLGRDRVREKLFF
TRBV5-1,TRBJ2-1,CASSLDGTGIVRSFF
TRBV28,TRBJ2-7,CASRTSGRHEQYF
TRBV1,TRBJ1-3,CTSSQVPVNSGNTIYF
TRBV19,TRBJ2-2,CASSAQGGTGELFF
TRBV6-1,TRBJ1-5,CASSLEGMRGQPQHF
TRBV5-8,TRBJ2-5,CASGPRLGETQYF
TRBV27,TRBJ1-4,CASSSVQNNEKLFF
TRBV6-6,TRBJ2-1,CASSYGRNNEQFF
TRBV7-3,TRBJ2-1,CASSSDRVSQTLFF
TRBV29-1,TRBJ2-5,CSADKTGGETQYF
TRBV4-1,TRBJ2-3,CASSQRAATDTQYF
TRBV5-1,TRBJ1-3,CASSLTFSGNTIYF
TRBV19,TRBJ2-7,CASRPGPSPYEQYF
TRBV12-5,TRBJ2-2,CASGLLPGGTGTGELFF